This T cell receptor (beta chain) came from a study of OX40 agonist ivuxolimab in advanced cancers. At the level of the study: Each dose-escalation patient presented with hepatocellular carcinoma, melanoma, renal cell or head and neck cancer. Overall study findings and caveats: The expanded peripheral T cells' antigen specificity was not determined.

J was trimmed by 7 bases and V by 0 bases; bases with no gene match: 8. Germline V CDR1 and CDR2: KGHSH, LQKENI. This CDR3 comprises 16 residues. Of note for this clone: No antigen is known for it.

Repertoires were generated with immunoSEQ multiplex PCR, while TCRdb's copy carries only in-frame clones and drops some. The table includes about 78,000 clones, 92% detected once. The TCR sequence derives from an adult with an advanced solid tumor such as melanoma, head and neck, liver or kidney cancer. The starting material was CD4+ or CD8+ T cells sorted from blood, obtained in a trial of the OX40 agonist ivuxolimab. This chain joins TRBV18 and TRBJ2-1; the match to TRBD2 covers 8 bases. The CDR3 region is CASSPPPRGGWNEQFF. The CDR3 coding sequence is TGTGCCAGCTCACCACCCCCCCGGGGGGGGTGGAATGAGCAGTTCTTC.